Listed below are T cell receptor beta chains from one sample, sequenced in a study of T cells in Graves' hyperthyroidism and ophthalmopathy. TCRdb re-analysed the multiplex PCR reads in MiXCR, keeping a single row per CDR3 protein. The data hold a few hundred thousand distinct CDR3 sequences, with under 25% observed a single time. Sequencing used blood. These receptors all stem from a woman in her fifties or sixties with Graves' hyperthyroidism. Both conserved end residues are part of each CDR3. The D gene is left open where the match is weak. Size values are once, few and many counts, or a class for expanded clones, and some rows have none.

clone size,D gene,J gene,V gene,CDR3 protein,CDR3 DNA
many,-,TRBJ2-2,TRBV18,CASSPQGPDTGELFF,TGTGCCAGCTCACCCCAGGGTCCGGACACCGGGGAGCTGTTTTTT
many,-,TRBJ2-1,TRBV20-1,CSATKAGDNEQFF,TGCAGTGCTACGAAGGCTGGCGACAATGAGCAGTTCTTC
-,-,TRBJ1-1,TRBV7-6,CASSSAPAANTEAFF,TGTGCCAGCAGCTCAGCTCCGGCAGCGAACACTGAAGCTTTCTTT
many,TRBD2,TRBJ2-3,TRBV12-3/TRBV12-4,CASSVGLAGQTQYF,TGTGCCAGCAGTGTTGGACTAGCGGGGCAAACGCAGTATTTT
few,-,TRBJ2-5,TRBV10-3,CAISKRAQETQYF,TGTGCCATCAGTAAAAGAGCCCAAGAGACCCAGTACTTC
many,TRBD1,TRBJ1-5,TRBV28,CASKGTARNQPQHF,TGTGCCAGCAAAGGGACAGCTCGAAATCAGCCCCAGCATTTT
few,-,TRBJ2-7,TRBV5-1,CASSLDSGTYEQYF,TGCGCCAGCAGCTTGGATTCCGGTACCTACGAGCAGTACTTC
-,-,TRBJ1-2,TRBV11-2,CASSRYPGGNYGYTF,TGTGCCAGCAGCCGGTATCCTGGGGGTAACTATGGCTACACCTTC
-,TRBD2,TRBJ2-7,TRBV20-1,CSARHSRTSGGLARNEQYF,TGCAGTGCTAGACACTCAAGGACTAGCGGGGGGCTAGCGAGGAACGAGCAGTACTTC
many,TRBD2,TRBJ2-1,TRBV10-1,CASSKAGGLYNEQFF,TGCGCCAGCAGTAAGGCGGGGGGGCTCTACAATGAGCAGTTCTTC
once,-,TRBJ2-3,TRBV2,CASTGRGGGGDTQYF,TGTGCCAGCACTGGAAGGGGGGGCGGAGGAGATACGCAGTATTTT
-,-,TRBJ2-3,TRBV27,CASSLLGSFSTDTQYF,TGTGCCAGCAGTTTATTAGGCAGTTTCAGCACAGATACGCAGTATTTT
-,-,TRBJ1-4,TRBV9,CASSVDGHNEKLFF,TGTGCCAGCAGCGTAGATGGGCATAATGAAAAACTGTTTTTT
-,-,TRBJ2-6,TRBV7-9,CASSFGSLRTRSGANVLTF,TGTGCCAGCAGCTTCGGGTCTCTTAGAACACGCTCTGGGGCCAACGTCCTGACTTTC